Below are 31 T cell receptor beta chains sequenced from a single sample in a study of cytomegalovirus exposure and HLA in healthy donors. In the PCR, 60 Vbeta and 13 Jbeta primers were used. Method: immunoSEQ multiplex PCR; TCRdb's copy keeps in-frame clones and lacks some. The sample has 200,000 or so clones; around 82% are singletons. What was sequenced was PBMCs. The receptor set was obtained from a boy aged 5-17 years in good health and CMV-seronegative.

This rearrangement joins TRBV7-9 to TRBJ2-7; possibly TRBD2 for D (5 bases). Trimming took off 5 bases at V and 4 bases at J, with 12 bases between the two ends. The CDR3 contains 13 residues. Germline CDR1 reads SEHNR; CDR2 reads FQNEAQ (reference sequence). The CDR3 DNA reads TGTGCCAGCAGCCTCCCCTCGGGGTACGAGCAGTACTTC. It yields the protein CASSLPSGYEQYF. Full variable domain (missing parts from reference TRBV7-9 and TRBJ2-7): DTGVSQNPRHKITKRGQNVTFRCDPISEHNRLYWYRQTLGQGPEFLTYFQNEAQLEKSRLLSDRFSAERPKGSFSTLEIQRTEQGDSAMYLCASSLPSGYEQYFGPGTRLTVT.

This chain uses TRBV19 with TRBJ2-7; perhaps TRBD1 as D (6 bases). Between the trimmed V and J ends, which lost 5 bases and 1 base, there was a span of 12 bases. CDR1 is LNHDA and CDR2 is SQIVND in the germline V gene (reference sequence). This CDR3 region has 14 residues. The CDR3 DNA reads as TGTGCCAGTAGTTCGCGACAGGCGTCCTACGAGCAGTACTTC. It codes for CASSSRQASYEQYF.

The rearrangement links TRBV9 to TRBJ2-7, with 11 bases matching TRBD1. Looked up from germline, CDR1 is SGDLS and CDR2 is YYNGEE. This CDR3 has 15 amino acids. The J segment lost 2 bases and the V segment lost 4 bases, leaving 5 bases of the junction unmatched. The CDR3 here is CASSPGQGVAYEQYF. CDR3 coding DNA: TGTGCCAGCAGCCCGGGACAGGGGGTGGCCTACGAGCAGTACTTC.

This rearrangement joins TRBV29-1 to TRBJ1-3, with TRBD1 as a possible D gene (5 bases). Trimming left V 4 bases short and J 0 bases short, with 7 bases between. The CDR3 loop spans 13 amino acids. Germline V gene lookup returns CDR1 SQVTM and CDR2 ANQGSEA. The CDR3 loop reads CSVGQSSGNTIYF. The CDR3, as DNA: TGCAGCGTTGGACAGAGCTCTGGAAACACCATATATTTT.

The chain joins TRBV10-2 to TRBJ2-7; D gene ambiguous. The CDR3 totals 12 residues. Germline V gives CDR1 WSHSY, CDR2 SAAADI. V lost 10 bases and J lost 0, with 10 bases in between. CDR3 protein: CATLEDSYEQYF. The DNA for the CDR3 is TGCGCCACCCTAGAAGACTCCTACGAGCAGTACTTC.

The chain carries TRBV4-1 and TRBJ1-4; TRBD1 aligns across 9 bases. The germline gives CDR1 MGHRA, CDR2 YSYEKL. V shed 0 bases and J 9 bases; nucleotides not matched to a gene: 5. The CDR3 is 15 amino acids. CDR3 loop: CASSQEGQGDKKLFF. Here the CDR3 DNA reads TGCGCCAGCAGCCAAGAGGGACAGGGTGATAAAAAACTGTTTTTT.

A word on this clone: The sample has other DNA sequences that encode this CDR3 too. The chain uses TRBV29-1 and TRBJ1-6; D is uncertain. There are 13 residues in the CDR3. The germline V gene encodes CDR1 SQVTM and CDR2 ANQGSEA. V was pared by 7 bases and J by 0 bases, with 7 bases between. CDR3 bases: TGCAGCGCAAGGAGCTCCTATAATTCACCCCTCCACTTT. Its protein is CSARSSYNSPLHF.

The V gene is TRBV7-9, the J gene TRBJ2-1, with D tentatively TRBD2 (7 bases). The CDR3 extends over 19 amino acids. Germline V gives CDR1 SEHNR, CDR2 FQNEAQ (reference sequence). Trimming shortened V by 5 bases and J by 4 bases, and 27 bases separated the two germline ends. The CDR3 nucleotides read TGTGCCAGCAGCGCCCGAGGGGGTGGTGCGGGAGCAGGTTACAATGAGCAGTTCTTC. This encodes CASSARGGGAGAGYNEQFF.

A remark on this clone: One end of the junction does not line up with germline, which may come from a read error. The CDR3 loop reads CSSSSPLRTGEANYGYTF. The CDR3 nucleotides read TGTTCCAGCAGCTCACCCCTCCGGACAGGCGAGGCTAACTATGGCTACACCTTC. The rearrangement uses TRBV7-9 and TRBJ1-2; TRBD1 aligns across 7 bases. CDR1 and CDR2 (germline): SEHNR, FQNEAQ (reference sequence). The CDR3 is made up of 18 amino acids.

Only one count was recorded for this clone. The chain couples TRBV30 to TRBJ1-5, with a possible D match to TRBD1 (6 bases). Trimming left V 3 bases short and J 4 bases short, with 10 bases between. There are 13 residues in the CDR3. Germline-derived CDR1 and CDR2 are GTSNPN and SVGIG (reference sequence). In DNA form, the CDR3 reads TGTGCCTGGAGCGATCAGGGGAATCAGCCCCAGCATTTT. It specifies CAWSDQGNQPQHF.

CDR3 nucleotide sequence: TGTGCCAGTAGTATACAGGGGTCGGGCAATGAGCAGTTCTTC. Protein: CASSIQGSGNEQFF. The J gene is TRBJ2-1, the V gene TRBV19, with D tentatively TRBD1 (6 bases). Trimming stripped 2 bases from V and 6 bases from J, with 11 bases between. Germline V lookup: CDR1 LNHDA, CDR2 SQIVND (reference sequence). The CDR3 spans 14 residues.

The gene calls are TRBV4-1 and TRBJ2-5, with 7 bases aligning to TRBD1. This CDR3 has 15 amino acids. Germline CDR1 and CDR2: MGHRA and YSYEKL. With 0 bases clipped from V and 1 base from J, the junction kept 2 bases outside the gene matches. The CDR3 spells CASSQDGTAQETQYF. The DNA of the CDR3 is TGCGCCAGCAGCCAAGACGGGACAGCCCAAGAGACCCAGTACTTC.

The gene calls are TRBV7-9 and TRBJ1-4, with 10 positions matching TRBD1. The CDR3 runs 15 residues. Unmatched junction bases numbered 8, after V lost 7 bases and J lost 6 bases. Germline loops: CDR1 SEHNR, CDR2 FQNEAQ (reference sequence). DNA for the CDR3: TGTGCCAGCACCCCCGGGGACAGGGGAGATGAAAAACTGTTTTTT. Its translation is CASTPGDRGDEKLFF.

The V and J genes are TRBV27 and TRBJ1-3, with D possibly TRBD1 on 6 matching bases. V lost 5 bases to trimming and J lost 0 bases, with 8 bases between them. The CDR3 runs 14 residues. Germline V lookup: CDR1 MNHEY, CDR2 SMNVEV (reference sequence). The CDR3: CASSRGSSGNTIYF. The CDR3 DNA reads TGTGCCAGCAGTAGGGGGAGCTCTGGAAACACCATATATTTT.

The chain combines TRBV9 with TRBJ1-2; D perhaps matches TRBD1 (6 bases). In germline, CDR1 is SGDLS, CDR2 YYNGEE. The CDR3 contains 14 residues. V lost 0 bases and J lost 7, with 13 bases in between. The CDR3 protein is CASSVGVQGPGYTF. CDR3 DNA: TGTGCCAGCAGCGTAGGGGTTCAGGGGCCTGGCTACACCTTC. The full variable domain, in which reference TRBV9 and TRBJ1-2 provide the parts outside the CDR3, is DSGVTQTPKHLITATGQRVTLRCSPRSGDLSVYWYQQSLDQGLQFLIQYYNGEERAKGNILERFSAQQFPDLHSELNLSSLELGDSALYFCASSVGVQGPGYTFGSGTRLTVV.

CDR3 in DNA: TGTGCCAGCAGCCTATCTTATTTTCGTGGCTCCTACGAGCAGTACTTC. This encodes CASSLSYFRGSYEQYF. The gene calls are TRBV28 and TRBJ2-7; D is ambiguous. The germline V and J ends were trimmed by 6 bases and 0 bases, with 18 bases remaining between them. CDR3 size: 16 residues. Germline CDR1 MDHEN, CDR2 SYDVKM. Using reference TRBV28 and TRBJ2-7 for the parts outside the CDR3, the full variable domain is DVKVTQSSRYLVKRTGEKVFLECVQDMDHENMFWYRQDPGLGLRLIYFSYDVKMKEKGDIPEGYSVSREKKERFSLILESASTNQTSMYLCASSLSYFRGSYEQYFGPGTRLTVT.

The chain recombines TRBV30 with TRBJ2-7, with TRBD1 matching 11 bases. The CDR3 spans 14 residues. The V gene's germline CDR1 is GTSNPN and CDR2 SVGIG (reference sequence). V gave up 8 bases and J gave up 5 bases; unmatched junction bases: 11. This CDR3 reads CATSPGQGGHEQYF. The CDR3 region has the DNA TGTGCCACCTCCCCGGGACAGGGGGGACACGAGCAGTACTTC.

The rearrangement joins TRBV6-5 to TRBJ2-7; the D gene is possibly TRBD1 (6 bases). The germline V gene encodes CDR1 MNHEY and CDR2 SVGAGI. The CDR3 is 12 amino acids. V lost 5 bases and J 4 bases, leaving 9 bases between the germline ends. The CDR3 loop reads CASSQGQYEQYF. CDR3 DNA: TGTGCCAGCAGTCAAGGACAGTACGAGCAGTACTTC.

The V and J genes are TRBV10-3 and TRBJ1-1; the D is unclear. With 0 bases removed from V and 4 bases from J, the gap between germline ends came to 12 bases. CDR1 is ENHRY and CDR2 is SYGVKD in the germline V gene. The CDR3 extends over 15 amino acids. The CDR3 reads CAISESEGPVTEAFF. DNA for the CDR3: TGTGCCATCAGTGAGTCGGAGGGCCCCGTCACTGAAGCTTTCTTT.

V is TRBV9 and J is TRBJ2-1; 9 nucleotides agree with TRBD1. CDR1 is SGDLS and CDR2 is YYNGEE in the germline V gene. This CDR3 spans 15 amino acids. With 3 bases clipped from V and 2 bases from J, the junction kept 3 bases outside the gene matches. The CDR3 nucleotides read TGTGCCAGCAGCGCCGGACAGGGGCCCTACAATGAGCAGTTCTTC. This gives the protein CASSAGQGPYNEQFF.

This chain links TRBV6-1 with TRBJ2-1, with 7 bases aligning to TRBD1. This CDR3 is 12 amino acids long. J gave up 9 bases and V 7 bases, and 6 bases lay outside the gene matches. Germline V gene lookup returns CDR1 MNHNS and CDR2 SASEGT. CDR3 residues: CASKGDSLEQFF. The CDR3 DNA follows: TGTGCCAGCAAAGGGGACAGCCTTGAGCAGTTCTTC.

This chain uses TRBV28 with TRBJ1-1, with unresolved D. Germline CDR1 reads MDHEN; CDR2 reads SYDVKM. V was cut by 6 bases and J by 0 bases, with 14 bases left in between. The CDR3 consists of 15 residues. CDR3 sequence: CASSPLSELNTEAFF. CDR3 DNA sequence: TGTGCCAGCAGCCCCCTGAGCGAACTGAACACTGAAGCTTTCTTT.

The chain uses TRBV6-5 and TRBJ1-1, with 9 bases matching TRBD1. J lost 4 bases, V lost 0 bases, and 3 bases had no gene match. The V gene's germline CDR1 is MNHEY and CDR2 SVGAGI. The CDR3 contains 15 residues. The CDR3 DNA reads TGTGCCAGCAGTTACTCCAGACAGGGGGGCACTGAAGCTTTCTTT. Residues: CASSYSRQGGTEAFF.

V is TRBV2 and J is TRBJ1-3; 7 nucleotides align to TRBD1. Unmatched junction bases numbered 7, after V lost 4 bases and J lost 4 bases. This CDR3 spans 15 amino acids. Germline V lookup: CDR1 SNHLY, CDR2 FYNNEI. The chain's CDR3 is CASSAGQVVGNTIYF. CDR3 bases: TGTGCCAGCAGTGCCGGACAGGTTGTGGGAAACACCATATATTTT.

The chain joins TRBV5-4 to TRBJ1-2; 8 positions match TRBD1. CDR1 SGHNT and CDR2 YYREEE come from the germline V gene (reference sequence). The junction had 10 bases not matched to a gene; V was cut back by 4 bases and J by 5 bases. The CDR3 runs to 15 residues. CDR3 nucleotide sequence: TGTGCCAGCAGCCCGCCGGGACAGGTGGTGTATGGCTACACCTTC. It encodes CASSPPGQVVYGYTF.

The chain couples TRBV4-1 to TRBJ1-1, with D unresolved. This CDR3 comprises 13 residues. Trimming stripped 4 bases from V and 4 bases from J, with 10 bases between. CDR1 MGHRA and CDR2 YSYEKL come from the germline V gene. The CDR3 DNA reads as TGCGCCAGCAGCCCCCCGGGAATCACTGAAGCTTTCTTT. Translation gives CASSPPGITEAFF.

The genes are TRBV28 and TRBJ2-4; 15 bases line up with TRBD2. The CDR3 spans 15 residues. Per germline, CDR1 MDHEN and CDR2 SYDVKM. Trimming took 5 bases from V and 8 from J; bases not matched to a gene: 4. The CDR3 region is CASSPGLAGGYIQYF. For the CDR3, the DNA is TGTGCCAGCAGTCCGGGACTAGCGGGAGGATACATTCAGTACTTC.

The V call is TRBV2, the J call TRBJ1-1, with TRBD1 as a possible D gene (5 bases). V lost 6 bases, J lost 5 bases, and 16 bases lay in between. The CDR3 extends over 14 amino acids. Germline V gene sequence: CDR1 SNHLY, CDR2 FYNNEI. The CDR3 DNA follows: TGTGCCAGCAGCCCAGGGAGGAACCCAACTGAAGCTTTCTTT. This gives the protein CASSPGRNPTEAFF.

The genes are TRBV4-3 and TRBJ1-2; 9 bases agree with TRBD1. V was clipped by 1 base and J by 3 bases; unmatched bases: 3. The length of the CDR3 is 15 residues. Germline CDR1 reads LGHNA; CDR2 reads YSLEER. As DNA, the CDR3 is TGCGCCAGCAGCCAAGTCCGGGACAGGGACTATGGCTACACCTTC. Its translation is CASSQVRDRDYGYTF.

V and J are TRBV4-1 and TRBJ1-2; 10 bases are shared with TRBD1. Germline V gives CDR1 MGHRA, CDR2 YSYEKL. The V segment lost 3 bases and the J segment 0 bases; nucleotides outside the gene matches: 1. This CDR3 has 15 residues. The CDR3 region is CASSQTGGPNYGYTF. DNA for the CDR3: TGCGCCAGCAGCCAGACAGGGGGCCCTAACTATGGCTACACCTTC.

The V gene is TRBV28, the J gene TRBJ1-5; perhaps TRBD1 as D (6 bases). This CDR3 region has 14 residues. Trimming stripped 3 bases from V and 3 bases from J, with 9 bases between. Germline V gene lookup returns CDR1 MDHEN and CDR2 SYDVKM. The CDR3 here is CASSLPGDNQPQHF. DNA of the CDR3: TGTGCCAGCAGTTTGCCAGGGGACAATCAGCCCCAGCATTTT.